This T cell receptor (beta chain) derives from a study of T cells in Graves' hyperthyroidism and ophthalmopathy. Trimming cost V 7 bases and J 0 bases, with 10 bases left between them. The CDR3 has 15 amino acids. Germline V gene lookup returns CDR1 MDHEN and CDR2 SYDVKM. This clonotype was seen a handful of times. Its target is unknown. The PBMCs studied were ones that came from about 10 ml fresh peripheral blood. Using RNA transcripts as the source, TCR beta CDR3 regions were amplified. Primed by the HTBI set, a first-round RT-PCR was run on the TCR CDR3. TCRdb reanalysed the multiplex PCR reads using MiXCR and keeps one entry per CDR3 protein. The data show about 640,000 distinct CDR3 sequences, less than 25% seen once. General observations from the study: Ophthalmopathy, as predicted by the model, came a median around 7 months after the prediction. The authors' 13 V-J model separated ophthalmopathy from stable hyperthyroidism.

V is TRBV28 and J is TRBJ1-6; no clear D. The sequenced sample consisted of blood. The sequence derives from a man aged 25-45 years with Graves' ophthalmopathy. For the CDR3, the DNA is TGTGCCAGCATTTCCCGGGGCTCCTATAATTCACCCCTCCACTTT. Its translation is CASISRGSYNSPLHF.